This T cell receptor beta chain was observed in a study of identifying expanded T cells in peripheral blood. A remark on this clone: Its antigen remains unknown.

The ends were cut back, 0 bases at V and 6 bases at J, with 5 bases in the middle. The CDR3 has 12 amino acids. Germline V gene lookup returns CDR1 SEHNR and CDR2 FQNEAQ (reference sequence). The repertoire was sequenced with immunoSEQ multiplex PCR; TCRdb's copy has only in-frame clones and lacks some. The sample holds around 100,000 clones, approximately 90% seen once. General study findings and limits: Across healthy donors, higher total template counts meant significantly greater roughly two-week count variance.

Input material: blood. The source of this sequence is a person aged 18 to 70 in good health. The chain carries TRBV7-9 and TRBJ1-2; no reliable D call. The CDR3 loop is CASSLAGDGYTF. In DNA form, the CDR3 reads TGTGCCAGCAGCTTAGCTGGGGATGGCTACACCTTC.